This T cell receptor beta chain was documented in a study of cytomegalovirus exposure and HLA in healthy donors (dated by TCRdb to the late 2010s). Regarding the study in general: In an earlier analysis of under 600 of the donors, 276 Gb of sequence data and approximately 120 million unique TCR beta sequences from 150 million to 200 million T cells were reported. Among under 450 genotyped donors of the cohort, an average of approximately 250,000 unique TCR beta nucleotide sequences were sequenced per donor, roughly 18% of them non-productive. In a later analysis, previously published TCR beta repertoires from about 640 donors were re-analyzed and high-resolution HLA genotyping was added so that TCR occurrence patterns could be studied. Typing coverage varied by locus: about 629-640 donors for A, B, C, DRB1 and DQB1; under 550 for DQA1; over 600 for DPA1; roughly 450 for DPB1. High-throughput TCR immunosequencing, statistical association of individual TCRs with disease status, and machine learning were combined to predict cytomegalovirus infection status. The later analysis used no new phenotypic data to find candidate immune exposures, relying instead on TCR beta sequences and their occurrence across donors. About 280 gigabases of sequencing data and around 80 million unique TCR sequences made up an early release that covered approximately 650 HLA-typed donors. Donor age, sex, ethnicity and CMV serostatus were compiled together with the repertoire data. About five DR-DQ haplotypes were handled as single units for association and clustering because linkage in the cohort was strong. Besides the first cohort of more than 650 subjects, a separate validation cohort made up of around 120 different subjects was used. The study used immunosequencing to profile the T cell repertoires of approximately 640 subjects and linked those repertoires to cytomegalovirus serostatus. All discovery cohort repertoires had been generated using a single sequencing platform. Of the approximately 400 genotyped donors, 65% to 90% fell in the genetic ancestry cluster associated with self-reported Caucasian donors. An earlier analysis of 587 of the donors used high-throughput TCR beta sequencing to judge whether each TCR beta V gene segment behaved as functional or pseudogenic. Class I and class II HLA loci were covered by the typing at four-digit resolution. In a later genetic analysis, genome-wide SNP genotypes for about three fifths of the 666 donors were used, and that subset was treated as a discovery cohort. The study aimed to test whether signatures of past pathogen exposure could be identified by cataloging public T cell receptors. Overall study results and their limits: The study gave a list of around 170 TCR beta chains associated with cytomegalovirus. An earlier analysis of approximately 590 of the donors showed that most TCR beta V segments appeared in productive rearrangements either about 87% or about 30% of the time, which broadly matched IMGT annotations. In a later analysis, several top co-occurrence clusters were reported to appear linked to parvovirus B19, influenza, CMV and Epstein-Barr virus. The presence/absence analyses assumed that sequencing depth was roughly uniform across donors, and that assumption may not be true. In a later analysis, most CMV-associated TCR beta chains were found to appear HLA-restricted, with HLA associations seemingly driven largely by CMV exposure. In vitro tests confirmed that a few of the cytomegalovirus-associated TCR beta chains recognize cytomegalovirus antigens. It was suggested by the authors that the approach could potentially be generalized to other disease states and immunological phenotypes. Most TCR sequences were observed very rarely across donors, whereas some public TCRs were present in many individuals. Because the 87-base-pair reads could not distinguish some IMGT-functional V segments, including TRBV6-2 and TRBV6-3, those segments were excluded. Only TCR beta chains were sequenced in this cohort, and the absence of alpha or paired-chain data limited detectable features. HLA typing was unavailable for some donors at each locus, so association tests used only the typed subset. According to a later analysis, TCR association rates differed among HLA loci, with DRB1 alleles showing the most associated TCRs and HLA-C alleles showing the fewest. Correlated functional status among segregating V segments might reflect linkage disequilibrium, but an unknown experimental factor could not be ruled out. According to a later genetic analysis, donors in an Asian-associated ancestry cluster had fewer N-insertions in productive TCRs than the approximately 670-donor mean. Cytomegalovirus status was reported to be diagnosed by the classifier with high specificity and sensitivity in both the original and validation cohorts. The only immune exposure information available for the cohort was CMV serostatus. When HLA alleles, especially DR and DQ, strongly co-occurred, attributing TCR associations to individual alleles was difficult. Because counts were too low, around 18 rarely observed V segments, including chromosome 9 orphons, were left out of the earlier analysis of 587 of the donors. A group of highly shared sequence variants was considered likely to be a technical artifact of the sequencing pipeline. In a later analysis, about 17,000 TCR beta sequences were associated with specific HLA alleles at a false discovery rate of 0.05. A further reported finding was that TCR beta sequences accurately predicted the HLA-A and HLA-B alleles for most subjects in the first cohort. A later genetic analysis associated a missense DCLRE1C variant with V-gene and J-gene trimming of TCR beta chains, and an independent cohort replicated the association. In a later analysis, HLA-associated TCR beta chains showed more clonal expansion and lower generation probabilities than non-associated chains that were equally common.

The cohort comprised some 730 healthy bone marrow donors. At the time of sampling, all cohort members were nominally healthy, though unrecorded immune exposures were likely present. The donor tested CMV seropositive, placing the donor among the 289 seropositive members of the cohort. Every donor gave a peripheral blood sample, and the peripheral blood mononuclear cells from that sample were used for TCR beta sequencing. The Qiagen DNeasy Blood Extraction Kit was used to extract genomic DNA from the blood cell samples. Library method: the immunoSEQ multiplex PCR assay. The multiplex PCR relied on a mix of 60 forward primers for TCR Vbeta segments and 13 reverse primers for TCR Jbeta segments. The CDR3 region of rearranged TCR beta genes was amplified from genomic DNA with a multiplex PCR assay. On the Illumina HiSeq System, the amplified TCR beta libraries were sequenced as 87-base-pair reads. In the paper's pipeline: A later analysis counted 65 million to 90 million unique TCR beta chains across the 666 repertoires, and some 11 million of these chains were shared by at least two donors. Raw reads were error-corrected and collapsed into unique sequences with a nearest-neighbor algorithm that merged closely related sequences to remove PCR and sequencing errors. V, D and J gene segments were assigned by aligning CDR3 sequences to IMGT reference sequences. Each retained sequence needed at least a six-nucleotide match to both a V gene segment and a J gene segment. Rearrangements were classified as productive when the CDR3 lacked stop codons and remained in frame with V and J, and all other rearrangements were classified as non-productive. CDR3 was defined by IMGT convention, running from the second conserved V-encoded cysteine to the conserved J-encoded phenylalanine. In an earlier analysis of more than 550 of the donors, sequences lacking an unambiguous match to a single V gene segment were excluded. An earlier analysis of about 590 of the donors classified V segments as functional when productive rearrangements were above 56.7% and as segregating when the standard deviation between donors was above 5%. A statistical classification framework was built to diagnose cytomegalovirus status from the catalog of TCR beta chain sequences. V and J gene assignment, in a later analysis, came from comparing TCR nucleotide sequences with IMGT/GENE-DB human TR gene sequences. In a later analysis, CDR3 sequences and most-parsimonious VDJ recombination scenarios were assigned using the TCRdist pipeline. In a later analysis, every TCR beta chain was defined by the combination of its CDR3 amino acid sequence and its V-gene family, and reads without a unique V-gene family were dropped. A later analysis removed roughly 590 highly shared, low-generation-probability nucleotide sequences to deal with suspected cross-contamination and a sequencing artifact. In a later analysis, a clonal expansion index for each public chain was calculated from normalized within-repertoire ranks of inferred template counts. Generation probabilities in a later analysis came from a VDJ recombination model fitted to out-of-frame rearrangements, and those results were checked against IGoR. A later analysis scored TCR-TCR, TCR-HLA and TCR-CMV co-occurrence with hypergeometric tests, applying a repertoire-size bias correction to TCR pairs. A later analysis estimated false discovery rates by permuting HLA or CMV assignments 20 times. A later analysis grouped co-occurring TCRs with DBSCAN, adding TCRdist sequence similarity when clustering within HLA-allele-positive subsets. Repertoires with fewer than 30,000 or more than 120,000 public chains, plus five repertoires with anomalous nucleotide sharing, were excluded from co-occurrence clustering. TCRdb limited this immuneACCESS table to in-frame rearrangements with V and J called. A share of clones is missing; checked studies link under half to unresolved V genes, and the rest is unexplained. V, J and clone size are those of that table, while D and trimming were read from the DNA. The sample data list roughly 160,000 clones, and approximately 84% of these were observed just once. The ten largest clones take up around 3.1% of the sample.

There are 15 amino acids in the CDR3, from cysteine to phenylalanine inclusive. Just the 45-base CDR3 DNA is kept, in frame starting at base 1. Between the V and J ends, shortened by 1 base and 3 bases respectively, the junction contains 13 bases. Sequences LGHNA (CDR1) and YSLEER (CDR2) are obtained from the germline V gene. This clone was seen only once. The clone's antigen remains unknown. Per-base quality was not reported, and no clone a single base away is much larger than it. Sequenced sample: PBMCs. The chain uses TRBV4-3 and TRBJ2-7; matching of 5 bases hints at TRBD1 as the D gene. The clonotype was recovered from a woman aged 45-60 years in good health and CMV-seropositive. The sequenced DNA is TGCGCCAGCAGCCAAGCAGGGCCACGCGACTACGAGCAGTACTTC. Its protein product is CASSQAGPRDYEQYF.